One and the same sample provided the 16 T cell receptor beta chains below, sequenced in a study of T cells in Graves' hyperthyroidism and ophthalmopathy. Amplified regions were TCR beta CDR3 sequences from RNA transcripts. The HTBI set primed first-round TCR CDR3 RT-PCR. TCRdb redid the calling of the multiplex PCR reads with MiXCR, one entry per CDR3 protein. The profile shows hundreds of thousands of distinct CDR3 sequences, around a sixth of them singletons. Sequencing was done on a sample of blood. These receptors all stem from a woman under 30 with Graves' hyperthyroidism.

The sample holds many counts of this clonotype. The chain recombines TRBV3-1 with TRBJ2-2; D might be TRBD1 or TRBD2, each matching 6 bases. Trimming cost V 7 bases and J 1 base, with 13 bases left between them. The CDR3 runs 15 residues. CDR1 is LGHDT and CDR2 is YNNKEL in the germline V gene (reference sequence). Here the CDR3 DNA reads TGTGCCAGCACCGCAAGGGGGGAGAACACCGGGGAGCTGTTTTTT. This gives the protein CASTARGENTGELFF.

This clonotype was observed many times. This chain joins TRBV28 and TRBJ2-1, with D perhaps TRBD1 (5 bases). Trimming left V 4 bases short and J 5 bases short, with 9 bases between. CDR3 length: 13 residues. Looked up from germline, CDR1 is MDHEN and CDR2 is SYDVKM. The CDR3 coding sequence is TGTGCCAGCAGTTCGACAGTAGACAATGAGCAGTTCTTC. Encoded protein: CASSSTVDNEQFF.

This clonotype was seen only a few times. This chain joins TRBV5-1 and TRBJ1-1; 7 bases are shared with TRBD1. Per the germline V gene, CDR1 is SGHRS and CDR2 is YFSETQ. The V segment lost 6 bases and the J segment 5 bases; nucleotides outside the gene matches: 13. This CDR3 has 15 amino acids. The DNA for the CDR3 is TGCGCCAGCACCCATGAACCGGGACAGAGTACTGAAGCTTTCTTT. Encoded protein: CASTHEPGQSTEAFF.

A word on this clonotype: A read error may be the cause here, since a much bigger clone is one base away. CDR3 coding DNA: TGTGCCAGCAGCCAAACACATTACGGGGGGGCCCGTGAAAAACTGTTTTTT. Its translation is CASSQTHYGGAREKLFF. The chain couples TRBV3-1 to TRBJ1-4; the D gene is possibly TRBD1 (6 bases). Trimming shortened V by 2 bases and J by 7 bases, and 20 bases separated the two germline ends. CDR3 length: 17 residues. Germline V lookup: CDR1 LGHDT, CDR2 YNNKEL (reference sequence).

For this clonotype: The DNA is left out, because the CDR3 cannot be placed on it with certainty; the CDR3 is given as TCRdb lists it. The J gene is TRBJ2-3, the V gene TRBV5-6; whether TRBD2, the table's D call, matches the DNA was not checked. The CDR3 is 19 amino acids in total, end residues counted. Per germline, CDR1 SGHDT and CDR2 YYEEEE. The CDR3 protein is CASSFYICSARASGDTQYF.

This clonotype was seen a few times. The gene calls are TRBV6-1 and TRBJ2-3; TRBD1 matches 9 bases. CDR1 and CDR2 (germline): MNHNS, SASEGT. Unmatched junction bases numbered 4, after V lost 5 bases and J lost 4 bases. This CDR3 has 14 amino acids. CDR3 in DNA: TGTGCCAGCAGTCGGGACAGGGCCCCAGATACGCAGTATTTT. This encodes CASSRDRAPDTQYF.

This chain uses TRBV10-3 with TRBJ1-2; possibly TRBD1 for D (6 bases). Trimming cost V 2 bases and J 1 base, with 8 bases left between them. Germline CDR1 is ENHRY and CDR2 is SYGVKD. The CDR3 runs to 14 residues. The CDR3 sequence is CAISELRGNYGYTF. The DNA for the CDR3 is TGTGCCATCAGTGAGCTCAGGGGTAACTATGGCTACACCTTC.

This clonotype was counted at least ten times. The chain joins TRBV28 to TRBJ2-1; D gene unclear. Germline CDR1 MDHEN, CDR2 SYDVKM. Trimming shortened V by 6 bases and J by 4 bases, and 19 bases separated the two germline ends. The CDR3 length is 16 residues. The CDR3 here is CASREPRATIYNEQFF. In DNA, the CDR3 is TGTGCCAGCAGGGAACCTAGGGCAACAATATACAATGAGCAGTTCTTC.

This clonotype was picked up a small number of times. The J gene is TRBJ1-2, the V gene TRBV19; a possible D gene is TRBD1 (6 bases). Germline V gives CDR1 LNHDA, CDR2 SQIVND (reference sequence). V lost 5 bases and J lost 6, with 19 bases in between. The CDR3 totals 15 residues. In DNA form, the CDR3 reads TGTGCCAGTAGTCCCAACAGGGACGGTTTGGATGGCTACACCTTC. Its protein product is CASSPNRDGLDGYTF.

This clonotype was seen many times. CDR3: CASSSPGQGVVSGYTF. As DNA, the CDR3 is TGTGCCAGCAGTTCTCCGGGACAGGGAGTGGTTAGTGGCTACACCTTC. This chain joins TRBV6-6 and TRBJ1-2; TRBD1 matches 9 bases. J was trimmed by 7 bases and V by 4 bases; bases with no gene match: 13. The CDR3 spans 16 residues. Looked up from germline, CDR1 is MNHNY and CDR2 is SVGAGI (reference sequence).

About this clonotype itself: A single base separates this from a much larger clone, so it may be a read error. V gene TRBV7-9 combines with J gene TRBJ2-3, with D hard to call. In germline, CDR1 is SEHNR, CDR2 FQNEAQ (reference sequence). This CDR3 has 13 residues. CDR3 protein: CANSFQGTDTQYF. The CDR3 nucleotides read TGTGCCAACAGCTTCCAGGGCACAGATACGCAGTATTTT.

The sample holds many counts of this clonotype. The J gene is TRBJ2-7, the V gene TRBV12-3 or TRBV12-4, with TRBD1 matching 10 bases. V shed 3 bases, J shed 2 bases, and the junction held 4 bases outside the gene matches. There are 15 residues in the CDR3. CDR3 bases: TGTGCCAGCAGTTTGGGACAGGGGACTGCCTACGAGCAGTACTTC. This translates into CASSLGQGTAYEQYF.

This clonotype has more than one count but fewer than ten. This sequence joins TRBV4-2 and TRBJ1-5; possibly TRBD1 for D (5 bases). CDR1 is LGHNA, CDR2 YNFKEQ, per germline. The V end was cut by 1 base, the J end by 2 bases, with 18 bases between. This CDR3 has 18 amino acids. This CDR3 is CASSQVFKGPRGNQPQHF. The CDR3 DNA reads TGTGCCAGCAGCCAAGTTTTTAAGGGACCGCGGGGCAATCAGCCCCAGCATTTT.

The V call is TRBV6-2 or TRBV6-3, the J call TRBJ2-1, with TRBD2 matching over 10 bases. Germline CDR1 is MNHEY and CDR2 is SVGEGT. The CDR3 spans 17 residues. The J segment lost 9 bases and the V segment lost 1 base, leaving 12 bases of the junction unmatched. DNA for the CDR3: TGTGCCAGCAGTTACTTGGCTAGCGGGGGACCCATAGGTGAGCAGTTCTTC. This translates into CASSYLASGGPIGEQFF.

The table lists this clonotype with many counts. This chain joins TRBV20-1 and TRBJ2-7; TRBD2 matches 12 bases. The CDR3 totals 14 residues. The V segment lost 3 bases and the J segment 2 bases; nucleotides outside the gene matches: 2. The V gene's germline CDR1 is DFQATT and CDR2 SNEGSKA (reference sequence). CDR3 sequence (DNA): TGCAGTGCTAGGCTAGCGGGAGGGCCCTACGAGCAGTACTTC. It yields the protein CSARLAGGPYEQYF.

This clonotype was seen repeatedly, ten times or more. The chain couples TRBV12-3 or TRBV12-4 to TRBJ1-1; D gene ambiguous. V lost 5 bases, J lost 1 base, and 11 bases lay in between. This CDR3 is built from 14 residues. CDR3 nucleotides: TGTGCCAGCAGTCTAGGGAGAGAGAACACTGAAGCTTTCTTT. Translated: CASSLGRENTEAFF.